These 19 T cell receptor beta chains share one sample of origin, sequenced in a study of shared clonotypes between healthy human individuals. The data were produced by immunoSEQ multiplex PCR, yet TCRdb's version contains in-frame clones alone and is incomplete. The table includes 330,000 or so clones, more than 60% detected once. Sequencing input: memory CD4+ T cells sorted from blood. The subset was: CD45RA-negative fraction. These receptors originate from a man in his thirties or forties in good health.

This clone was picked up one time. This chain joins TRBV30 and TRBJ1-1; D gene ambiguous. Between the trimmed V and J ends, which lost 0 bases and 7 bases, there was a span of 6 bases. Germline CDR1 is GTSNPN and CDR2 is SVGIG (reference sequence). CDR3 length: 11 amino acids. CDR3 residues: CAWSVKGEAFF. CDR3 nucleotides: TGTGCCTGGAGTGTAAAGGGTGAAGCTTTCTTT.

This clone was picked up one time. The chain uses TRBV9 and TRBJ1-1; a possible D gene is TRBD1 (5 bases). Germline V gene lookup returns CDR1 SGDLS and CDR2 YYNGEE. CDR3 size: 16 residues. V gave up 0 bases and J gave up 0 bases, with 12 bases separating them. The CDR3, as DNA: TGTGCCAGCAGCGTAGGAGGGTGGGGCATGAACACTGAAGCTTTCTTT. This translates into CASSVGGWGMNTEAFF. Variable domain in full (rest from reference TRBV9 and TRBJ1-1): DSGVTQTPKHLITATGQRVTLRCSPRSGDLSVYWYQQSLDQGLQFLIQYYNGEERAKGNILERFSAQQFPDLHSELNLSSLELGDSALYFCASSVGGWGMNTEAFFGQGTRLTVV.

The chain employs TRBV10-2 and TRBJ2-5; D remains ambiguous. Germline values: CDR1 WSHSY, CDR2 SAAADI. This CDR3 is built from 13 residues. The germline V and J ends were trimmed by 6 bases and 5 bases, with 13 bases remaining between them. CDR3 coding DNA: TGCGCCAGCAGCGGGCTTATTGGCGAGACCCAGTACTTC. Translated: CASSGLIGETQYF.

This chain uses TRBV18 with TRBJ2-1, with 11 bases aligning to TRBD2. Germline-derived CDR1 and CDR2 are KGHSH and LQKENI. This CDR3 comprises 15 residues. The trim removed 2 bases at V and 7 bases at J, leaving 4 bases unmatched. Written as DNA, the CDR3 is TGTGCCAGCTCACCAACTAGCGGGAGTAAAAATGAGCAGTTCTTC. It yields the protein CASSPTSGSKNEQFF. The full variable domain, with the rest looked up from reference TRBV18 and TRBJ2-1, is NAGVMQNPRHLVRRRGQEARLRCSPMKGHSHVYWYRQLPEEGLKFMVYLQKENIIDESGMPKERFSAEFPKEGPSILRIQQVVRGDSAAYFCASSPTSGSKNEQFFGPGTRLTVL.

The CDR3 here is CASSYLAGGSTDTQYF. For the CDR3, the DNA is TGTGCCAGCAGCTACTTAGCGGGAGGAAGCACAGATACGCAGTATTTT. The genes are TRBV7-9 and TRBJ2-3; TRBD2 matches at 10 bases. CDR1 and CDR2 (germline): SEHNR, FQNEAQ (reference sequence). The V segment lost 4 bases and the J segment 0 bases; nucleotides outside the gene matches: 4. The CDR3 is 16 residues long. Supplemented by reference TRBV7-9 and TRBJ2-3, the full variable domain reads DTGVSQNPRHKITKRGQNVTFRCDPISEHNRLYWYRQTLGQGPEFLTYFQNEAQLEKSRLLSDRFSAERPKGSFSTLEIQRTEQGDSAMYLCASSYLAGGSTDTQYFGPGTRLTVL.

This clone was seen a handful of times. The V gene is TRBV10-1, the J gene TRBJ1-4; 11 nucleotides agree with TRBD1. The germline CDR1 and CDR2 sequences are WNHNN and SYGVQD (reference sequence). The length of the CDR3 is 14 residues. V shed 10 bases and J 8 bases; nucleotides not matched to a gene: 9. The CDR3 DNA follows: TGCGCCACAAGCACCGGACAGGGGGCGGAAAAACTGTTTTTT. Its translation: CATSTGQGAEKLFF.

CDR3 nucleotides: TGTGCCAGCAGGGGGGGACAGGTCACAGATACGCAGTATTTT. Its protein is CASRGGQVTDTQYF. The chain has TRBV28 and TRBJ2-3; 8 bases match TRBD1. The germline V gene has CDR1 MDHEN and CDR2 SYDVKM. After removal of 6 bases from V and 2 bases from J, the junction contained 4 bases not matched to a gene. CDR3 size: 14 residues. The entire variable domain, with the rest obtained from reference TRBV28 and TRBJ2-3, is as follows: DVKVTQSSRYLVKRTGEKVFLECVQDMDHENMFWYRQDPGLGLRLIYFSYDVKMKEKGDIPEGYSVSREKKERFSLILESASTNQTSMYLCASRGGQVTDTQYFGPGTRLTVL.

This clone was detected a few times. This chain uses TRBV18 with TRBJ1-1, with 7 bases identical to TRBD1. The CDR3 runs to 13 residues. The V gene end was trimmed by 6 bases and the J gene end by 7 bases; junction bases not matched to a gene: 8. Germline loops: CDR1 KGHSH, CDR2 LQKENI. The CDR3 DNA follows: TGTGCCAGCTCCCTCAGGAGGGACAGTGAAGCTTTCTTT. Protein sequence: CASSLRRDSEAFF. Full variable domain (outside the CDR3, taken from reference TRBV18 and TRBJ1-1): NAGVMQNPRHLVRRRGQEARLRCSPMKGHSHVYWYRQLPEEGLKFMVYLQKENIIDESGMPKERFSAEFPKEGPSILRIQQVVRGDSAAYFCASSLRRDSEAFFGQGTRLTVV.

This rearrangement joins TRBV5-1 to TRBJ2-1; 14 bases agree with TRBD2. Germline V CDR1 and CDR2: SGHRS, YFSETQ. CDR3 length equals 15 residues. J was trimmed by 7 bases and V by 7 bases; bases with no gene match: 7. The CDR3 nucleotides read TGCGCCAGCTGGCCGGGACTAGCGGGAGTAAATGAGCAGTTCTTC. It encodes CASWPGLAGVNEQFF.

This clone showed up just a few times. This chain uses TRBV7-8 with TRBJ2-1; 11 bases are shared with TRBD1. J gave up 11 bases and V 7 bases, and 19 bases lay outside the gene matches. Per the germline V gene, CDR1 is SGHVS and CDR2 is FQNEAQ. The CDR3 consists of 17 residues. The CDR3 reads CASIKDRGRGTTGKQFF. The CDR3 DNA sequence: TGTGCCAGCATAAAGGACAGGGGGCGAGGTACTACTGGGAAGCAGTTCTTC.

The V call is TRBV28, the J call TRBJ2-3; tentative D call: TRBD2 (5 bases). CDR1 is MDHEN, CDR2 SYDVKM, per germline. Trimming removed 1 base from V and 3 bases from J, with 20 bases in between. The CDR3 loop spans 18 amino acids. The CDR3 loop is CASSLFPVLGGRTDTQYF. The CDR3, as DNA: TGTGCCAGCAGTTTATTCCCCGTTCTCGGAGGTCGTACAGATACGCAGTATTTT.

The V and J genes are TRBV7-2 and TRBJ2-7; D perhaps matches TRBD1 (7 bases). V was clipped by 4 bases and J by 7 bases, with 17 bases between them. The germline CDR1 and CDR2 sequences are SGHTA and FQGNSA. The CDR3 totals 14 residues. CDR3 residues: CASSSQGGVGEQYF. The CDR3 nucleotides are TGTGCCAGCAGCTCCCAGGGGGGCGTGGGGGAGCAGTACTTC.

CDR3 sequence: CATGLAGAGETQYF. The CDR3 DNA is TGTGCCACCGGACTAGCGGGAGCGGGTGAGACCCAGTACTTC. This chain links TRBV10-3 with TRBJ2-5; the match to TRBD2 covers 13 bases. J lost 5 bases, V lost 10 bases, and 7 bases had no gene match. Germline V gene lookup returns CDR1 ENHRY and CDR2 SYGVKD. The CDR3 extends over 14 amino acids.

The J gene is TRBJ1-6, the V gene TRBV6-5; the D gene is possibly TRBD1 (6 bases). CDR1 is MNHEY, CDR2 SVGAGI, per germline. CDR3 length equals 14 residues. Trimming removed 7 bases from V and 7 bases from J, with 14 bases in between. The CDR3 nucleotides read TGTGCCAGCAAGCTCGCAGGGGTCAATTCACCCCTCCACTTT. Protein sequence: CASKLAGVNSPLHF.

The chain uses TRBV28 and TRBJ2-5, with D perhaps matching TRBD1 (6 bases). Germline-derived CDR1 and CDR2 are MDHEN and SYDVKM. The CDR3 spans 14 residues. Trimming pared 8 bases from V and 1 base from J, leaving 14 bases between. The CDR3 is CASCLGQLQETQYF. CDR3 DNA sequence: TGTGCCAGCTGCCTCGGACAGCTCCAAGAGACCCAGTACTTC. Drawing the rest from reference TRBV28 and TRBJ2-5, the complete variable domain is DVKVTQSSRYLVKRTGEKVFLECVQDMDHENMFWYRQDPGLGLRLIYFSYDVKMKEKGDIPEGYSVSREKKERFSLILESASTNQTSMYLCASCLGQLQETQYFGPGTRLLVL.

The chain combines TRBV5-1 with TRBJ2-1, with TRBD2 matching over 7 bases. From germline, CDR1 is SGHRS and CDR2 YFSETQ. Trimming removed 0 bases from V and 9 bases from J; junction bases left unmatched: 3. The CDR3 is 13 residues long. The chain's CDR3 is CASSLVPSGEQFF. The CDR3 DNA is TGCGCCAGCAGCTTGGTGCCTAGCGGTGAGCAGTTCTTC.

The chain joins TRBV5-4 to TRBJ2-1, with TRBD2 matching 13 bases. This CDR3 contains 18 residues. Trimming removed 3 bases from V and 4 bases from J; junction bases left unmatched: 10. CDR1 is SGHNT, CDR2 YYREEE, per germline (reference sequence). The CDR3 loop reads CASSSKGTSGANYNEQFF. The CDR3 DNA follows: TGTGCCAGCAGCTCCAAAGGGACTAGCGGGGCAAATTACAATGAGCAGTTCTTC.

The chain combines TRBV28 with TRBJ2-2; D gene uncertain. CDR3 length equals 12 residues. Germline CDR1 and CDR2: MDHEN and SYDVKM. The ends were cut back, 7 bases at V and 6 bases at J, with 9 bases in the middle. CDR3 loop: CASNWGSGELFF. The CDR3 DNA follows: TGTGCCAGCAATTGGGGATCCGGGGAGCTGTTTTTT.

This clone was recorded only once. The chain employs TRBV28 and TRBJ2-2; 9 bases are shared with TRBD2. Trimming took 6 bases from V and 6 from J; bases not matched to a gene: 8. The CDR3 has 15 amino acids. CDR1 and CDR2 (germline): MDHEN, SYDVKM. This CDR3 is CASRAALAGAGELFF. CDR3 in DNA: TGTGCCAGCAGGGCGGCATTAGCGGGGGCCGGGGAGCTGTTTTTT.